This T cell receptor beta chain emerged from a study of human T cells and chemical hapten exposure. Regarding the study as a whole: Patch test score rose with PT1 expanded TCR count, significant at thresholds 8, 16 and 32, not 4.

With V trimmed by 4 bases and J by 2 bases, 11 bases remained unmatched. The CDR3 runs to 17 residues. The germline CDR1 and CDR2 sequences are SGHRS and YFSETQ. Time point here: patch test 3, about 24 weeks after DPC sensitization. Treatment specified: therapeutic diphenylcyclopropenone sensitization with weekly scalp DPC. Patches went on only after blood had been drawn each time. Alopecia patients deemed DPC-suitable, aged 18 to 70, excluding pregnancy. Unique molecular identifiers were attached to individual cDNA molecules during library preparation. Using its own MiXCR run on the RACE reads, TCRdb lists one record per CDR3 protein. The table records roughly 90,000 distinct CDR3 sequences, approximately 11% of them present only once. This clonotype was seen a handful of times. What it binds is not known.

This chain joins TRBV5-1 and TRBJ2-1; 8 bases agree with TRBD1. The source of this sequence is a woman under 40 with alopecia areata. Some clones in this sample may be carry-over from other donors' samples. Material: whole blood, obtained in connection with sensitization to the hapten diphenylcyclopropenone (DPC). The CDR3 DNA sequence: TGCGCCAGCAGCACCGGACAGGGTACGGTCCCCTACAATGAGCAGTTCTTC. Translated, it gives CASSTGQGTVPYNEQFF.